This is a list of T cell receptor beta chains from one sample in a study of T-cell memory formation after mild COVID-19. TCRdb itself ran the 5' RACE reads through MiXCR, one entry per CDR3 protein. The sample yields over 300,000 distinct CDR3 sequences, roughly 20% seen once. The sequencing sample was made of PBMCs or a T cell subset sorted from them (not recorded which). The receptor source for this set is a young man who had mild COVID-19 (a few samples of this study predate the infection). Cell type and time point are not known. CDR3s include the opening cysteine and the closing phenylalanine or tryptophan. Fields, in order: V gene, CDR3 length, J gene, D gene, clone size, CDR3 DNA, CDR3 protein. D genes are given only for firm matches. Only part of the rows carry a size: once, few, many, or a class if the clone is expanded.

v_gene: TRBV6-5
len: 15
j_gene: TRBJ1-5
d_gene: NA
abundance: few
CDR3nt: TGTGCCAGCAGTAAATCGGGATTCCCTAGACAGCCCCAGCATTTT
CDR3aa: CASSKSGFPRQPQHF

v_gene: TRBV4-1
len: 17
j_gene: TRBJ2-7
d_gene: NA
abundance: NA
CDR3nt: TGCGCCAGCAGCCAATCCCTGGGCGGGGGCGCCTCCTACGAGCAGTACTTC
CDR3aa: CASSQSLGGGASYEQYF

v_gene: TRBV28
len: 16
j_gene: TRBJ2-5
d_gene: TRBD2
abundance: few
CDR3nt: TGTGCCAGCAGCGGGCTAGCGGGGGCCGCCGGGAAGACCCAGTACTTC
CDR3aa: CASSGLAGAAGKTQYF

v_gene: TRBV7-8
len: 16
j_gene: TRBJ2-5
d_gene: NA
abundance: NA
CDR3nt: TGTGCCAGCAGCCGCTCGGGTCTAGCGTACCAAGAGACCCAGTACTTC
CDR3aa: CASSRSGLAYQETQYF

v_gene: TRBV5-1
len: 16
j_gene: TRBJ2-3
d_gene: TRBD1
abundance: NA
CDR3nt: TGCGCCAGCAGCTTGGGGACAGGGGGCGAGACAGATACGCAGTATTTT
CDR3aa: CASSLGTGGETDTQYF

v_gene: TRBV7-3
len: 13
j_gene: TRBJ1-2
d_gene: NA
abundance: once
CDR3nt: TGTGCCAGCAGCCAGAGACGCGGGGATGGCTACACCTTC
CDR3aa: CASSQRRGDGYTF

v_gene: TRBV6-5
len: 14
j_gene: TRBJ1-6
d_gene: TRBD1
abundance: NA
CDR3nt: TGTGCCAGCAGCCGGGACAGGGTCTATTCACCCCTCCACTTT
CDR3aa: CASSRDRVYSPLHF

v_gene: TRBV28
len: 13
j_gene: TRBJ2-1
d_gene: NA
abundance: NA
CDR3nt: TGTGCCACGCAGGAGGGGTCCCACAATGAGCAGTTCTTC
CDR3aa: CATQEGSHNEQFF

v_gene: TRBV20-1
len: 12
j_gene: TRBJ2-1
d_gene: NA
abundance: NA
CDR3nt: TGCAGTGCAATTCCCAGCGGCAATGAGCAGTTCTTC
CDR3aa: CSAIPSGNEQFF

v_gene: TRBV5-1
len: 16
j_gene: TRBJ2-6
d_gene: NA
abundance: many
CDR3nt: TGCGCCAGCAGCTTGACACTTTTGGCTGGGGCCAACGTCCTGACTTTC
CDR3aa: CASSLTLLAGANVLTF

v_gene: TRBV7-3
len: 15
j_gene: TRBJ2-2
d_gene: NA
abundance: many
CDR3nt: TGTGCCAGCAGTCAGCGGACTGCGAACACCGGGGAGCTGTTTTTT
CDR3aa: CASSQRTANTGELFF

v_gene: TRBV18
len: 13
j_gene: TRBJ2-3
d_gene: NA
abundance: NA
CDR3nt: TGTGCCAGCTCTCTCGATCGGGCCTATACGCAGTATTTT
CDR3aa: CASSLDRAYTQYF

v_gene: TRBV24-1
len: 15
j_gene: TRBJ2-3
d_gene: TRBD2
abundance: NA
CDR3nt: TGTGCCACCAGCACCGAGCGGGGGGGCGCGGATACGCAGTATTTT
CDR3aa: CATSTERGGADTQYF

v_gene: TRBV3-1
len: 15
j_gene: TRBJ1-2
d_gene: NA
abundance: NA
CDR3nt: TGTGCCAGCAGCCAAGACGGGTACAGCTACTATGGCTACACCTTC
CDR3aa: CASSQDGYSYYGYTF

v_gene: TRBV7-8
len: 15
j_gene: TRBJ2-1
d_gene: TRBD1
abundance: NA
CDR3nt: TGTGCCAGCAGCTTAGACAGGGGGTCCCACAATGAGCAGTTCTTC
CDR3aa: CASSLDRGSHNEQFF

v_gene: TRBV6-2/TRBV6-3
len: 13
j_gene: TRBJ1-1
d_gene: NA
abundance: few
CDR3nt: TGTGCCAGCAGACCACAGGGAAGCACTGAAGCTTTCTTT
CDR3aa: CASRPQGSTEAFF

v_gene: TRBV6-6
len: 16
j_gene: TRBJ2-7
d_gene: NA
abundance: few
CDR3nt: TGTGCCAGCACTCCTTCCCAGGTCACACTGGTTTCCGAGCAGTACTTC
CDR3aa: CASTPSQVTLVSEQYF

v_gene: TRBV24-1
len: 13
j_gene: TRBJ1-1
d_gene: NA
abundance: NA
CDR3nt: TGTGCCGCACAGGACACTATGAACACTGAAGCTTTCTTT
CDR3aa: CAAQDTMNTEAFF

v_gene: TRBV12-3/TRBV12-4
len: 15
j_gene: TRBJ1-6
d_gene: TRBD1
abundance: NA
CDR3nt: TGTGCCAGCAGACCACAGGGGAATTATAATTCACCCCTCCACTTT
CDR3aa: CASRPQGNYNSPLHF

v_gene: TRBV5-6
len: 14
j_gene: TRBJ2-5
d_gene: NA
abundance: many
CDR3nt: TGTGCCAGCAGCTTGGACCGACAGGAAGAGACCCAGTACTTC
CDR3aa: CASSLDRQEETQYF

v_gene: TRBV28
len: 12
j_gene: TRBJ1-4
d_gene: NA
abundance: NA
CDR3nt: TGTGCCAGCAGTCTCCGGGTTTCAGGAGTGTTTTTT
CDR3aa: CASSLRVSGVFF

v_gene: TRBV20-1
len: 12
j_gene: TRBJ2-7
d_gene: NA
abundance: few
CDR3nt: TGCAGTGCTAGAGGCAAGAATTACGAGCAGTACTTC
CDR3aa: CSARGKNYEQYF

v_gene: TRBV7-9
len: 12
j_gene: TRBJ1-1
d_gene: NA
abundance: few
CDR3nt: TGTGCCAGCAGCAGGGATCTCACTGAAGCTTTCTTT
CDR3aa: CASSRDLTEAFF

v_gene: TRBV27
len: 14
j_gene: TRBJ1-5
d_gene: NA
abundance: NA
CDR3nt: TGTGCCAGCAGCTCGCTCGGGGACAATCAGCCCCAGCATTTT
CDR3aa: CASSSLGDNQPQHF

v_gene: TRBV4-3
len: 16
j_gene: TRBJ2-3
d_gene: TRBD2
abundance: NA
CDR3nt: TGCGCCAGCAGCCAAGATGGAGCGGGGGCCGCAGATACGCAGTATTTT
CDR3aa: CASSQDGAGAADTQYF

v_gene: TRBV28
len: 15
j_gene: TRBJ2-3
d_gene: TRBD2
abundance: few
CDR3nt: TGTGCCAGCACTCTAGCGGGGGGTGGAATAGATACGCAGTATTTT
CDR3aa: CASTLAGGGIDTQYF

v_gene: TRBV4-1
len: 14
j_gene: TRBJ1-6
d_gene: TRBD1
abundance: NA
CDR3nt: TGCGCCAGCAGCCGGGACAGGGCAAATTCACCCCTCCACTTT
CDR3aa: CASSRDRANSPLHF

v_gene: TRBV27
len: 17
j_gene: TRBJ1-6
d_gene: TRBD1
abundance: NA
CDR3nt: TGTGCCAGCTCCCTCTCGATACAGGGGGAAGTAGTTTCACCCCTCCACTTT
CDR3aa: CASSLSIQGEVVSPLHF

v_gene: TRBV9
len: 15
j_gene: TRBJ1-1
d_gene: TRBD1
abundance: NA
CDR3nt: TGTGCCAGCAGCCCTAGACAGGGGGCAAGCACTGAAGCTTTCTTT
CDR3aa: CASSPRQGASTEAFF

v_gene: TRBV7-9
len: 14
j_gene: TRBJ2-5
d_gene: NA
abundance: few
CDR3nt: TGTGCCAGCAGCCCCCGTAGGGGCAAAGAGACCCAGTACTTC
CDR3aa: CASSPRRGKETQYF

v_gene: TRBV13
len: 19
j_gene: TRBJ2-1
d_gene: NA
abundance: NA
CDR3nt: TGTGCCAGCAGCTTATGGGGCACTAGAGGGGGGGCCGGGTCAGATGAGCAGTTCTTC
CDR3aa: CASSLWGTRGGAGSDEQFF